This T cell receptor beta chain was found in a study of control samples from healthy donors and cancer patients. CDR1 is SGDLS and CDR2 is YYNGEE in the germline V gene. CDR3 length equals 13 residues. The V end lost 0 bases, the J end lost 7 bases, and 11 bases lay between the germline ends. This clone was picked up a small number of times. Profiling relied on immunoSEQ multiplex PCR, and the TCRdb table lists in-frame clones only, not all of them. The sample has about 410,000 clones; 75% to 95% are singletons. This chain joins TRBV9 and TRBJ2-7; D gene unclear. Sample: PBMCs. This receptor was obtained from a man in his forties or fifties with head and neck cancer. CDR3 in amino acids: CASSVDPSREQYF. The CDR3 DNA reads as TGTGCCAGCAGCGTAGACCCCTCGCGAGAGCAGTACTTC.